Listed below are T cell receptor beta chains from one sample, sequenced in a study of T cell clusters in autoimmune cytopenias. TCRdb re-called the multiplex PCR reads and catalogs CDR3 proteins one per entry, DNA excluded. Across about 4,800 distinct CDR3 sequences, the top ten clones capture 8.5% of the sample. Sequencing input: peripheral blood. The receptor set was obtained from a human donor with an autoimmune cytopenia or autoimmune hepatitis (not recorded which). Each CDR3 is given with its conserved first and last residue. The size of a clone is reported for some rows only, either as once, few or many, or as a class for expanded clones.

length: 13
J: TRBJ2-3
size: -
V: TRBV6-4
CDR3: CASRDLPSDTQYF

length: 18
J: TRBJ2-1
size: -
V: TRBV27
CDR3: CASSLSSYTHTSYNEQFF

length: 16
J: TRBJ2-7
size: -
V: TRBV5-1
CDR3: CASSLVLGGVDYEQYF

length: 14
J: TRBJ1-1
size: -
V: TRBV6-5
CDR3: CASSYRQGSVEAFF

length: 16
J: TRBJ2-5
size: medium-sized
V: TRBV7-2
CDR3: CASSRHPRGGIETQYF

length: 15
J: TRBJ2-7
size: -
V: TRBV7-2
CDR3: CVSSYLAGGSYEQYF

length: 15
J: TRBJ2-2
size: medium-sized
V: TRBV12-3/TRBV12-4
CDR3: CASSFRQGNTGELFF

length: 15
J: TRBJ2-5
size: -
V: TRBV30
CDR3: CATKGWRGRGETQYF

length: 14
J: TRBJ1-4
size: -
V: TRBV7-6
CDR3: CASSFKGLNEKLFF

length: 17
J: TRBJ2-1
size: medium-sized
V: TRBV6-5
CDR3: CASSPGTSGMSYNEQFF

length: 11
J: TRBJ1-1
size: medium-sized
V: TRBV19
CDR3: CASWLNTEAFF

length: 14
J: TRBJ2-1
size: medium-sized
V: TRBV12-3/TRBV12-4
CDR3: CASKETSEDNEQFF

length: 15
J: TRBJ1-2
size: -
V: TRBV5-1
CDR3: CASSSYDGKDDGYTF

length: 14
J: TRBJ2-5
size: -
V: TRBV10-3
CDR3: CAISEGVSTETQYF

length: 15
J: TRBJ2-5
size: medium-sized
V: TRBV7-6
CDR3: CASSPTSGRWKTQYF

length: 16
J: TRBJ2-4
size: medium-sized
V: TRBV27
CDR3: CASKGQGAARGSIQYF

length: 20
J: TRBJ1-4
size: -
V: TRBV12-3/TRBV12-4
CDR3: CASSFGGTGYFLRTNEKLFF

length: 15
J: TRBJ2-7
size: -
V: TRBV6-5
CDR3: CASSSLAGGPYEQYF

length: 17
J: TRBJ2-6
size: -
V: TRBV19
CDR3: CASSINGLCAGANVLTF

length: 16
J: TRBJ1-3
size: -
V: TRBV6-5
CDR3: CASSSGRTVSGNTIYF

length: 14
J: TRBJ1-2
size: -
V: TRBV7-9
CDR3: CASSFSQGGYGYTF

length: 12
J: TRBJ2-1
size: -
V: TRBV10-2
CDR3: CASSRDSNEQFF

length: 15
J: TRBJ1-3
size: -
V: TRBV12-3/TRBV12-4
CDR3: CASRDSSLGGNTIYF

length: 14
J: TRBJ2-7
size: medium-sized
V: TRBV30
CDR3: CAWSRWGGSYEQYF

length: 14
J: TRBJ1-4
size: medium-sized
V: TRBV12-3/TRBV12-4
CDR3: CASSFAAGDEKLFF

length: 13
J: TRBJ1-1
size: -
V: TRBV13
CDR3: CASSSNSNTEAFF

length: 15
J: TRBJ1-1
size: -
V: TRBV30
CDR3: CAKRDRGGWPPEAFF

length: 15
J: TRBJ1-2
size: medium-sized
V: TRBV6-5
CDR3: CASKDLTGPQRGYTF

length: 16
J: TRBJ2-2
size: medium-sized
V: TRBV19
CDR3: CASSWTGTGFTGELFF

length: 17
J: TRBJ2-6
size: medium-sized
V: TRBV6-6
CDR3: CASSPGLGGSGANVLTF

length: 14
J: TRBJ2-7
size: medium-sized
V: TRBV6-6
CDR3: CASSRQGPSYEQYF

length: 15
J: TRBJ2-2
size: -
V: TRBV6-1
CDR3: CASSPQPTSTGELFF

length: 14
J: TRBJ1-5
size: -
V: TRBV6-6
CDR3: CASSYLDSNQPQHF

length: 14
J: TRBJ1-1
size: -
V: TRBV6-5
CDR3: CASSYSTKNTEAFF

length: 16
J: TRBJ2-2
size: medium-sized
V: TRBV7-6
CDR3: CASSPQVQMNTGELFF

length: 14
J: TRBJ2-7
size: -
V: TRBV6-5
CDR3: CASSLIPTGEEQYF

length: 14
J: TRBJ1-3
size: -
V: TRBV12-3/TRBV12-4
CDR3: CASSPPSGGNTIYF

length: 17
J: TRBJ1-4
size: large
V: TRBV29-1
CDR3: CSVSTRQGSLGFEKLFF

length: 15
J: TRBJ2-7
size: medium-sized
V: TRBV19
CDR3: CASSIGSGRAYEQYF

length: 18
J: TRBJ2-2
size: medium-sized
V: TRBV7-6
CDR3: CASSLDSLGGGATGELFF

length: 14
J: TRBJ2-7
size: -
V: TRBV5-4
CDR3: CASSPGGFVYEQYF

length: 14
J: TRBJ1-1
size: -
V: TRBV11-2
CDR3: CASSWGGTSAEAFF

length: 14
J: TRBJ2-4
size: medium-sized
V: TRBV7-6
CDR3: CASSLEGGGNIQYF

length: 13
J: TRBJ1-5
size: medium-sized
V: TRBV29-1
CDR3: CSVGTGGNQPQHF

length: 15
J: TRBJ1-5
size: -
V: TRBV7-6
CDR3: CASSAGTGGSQPQHF

length: 16
J: TRBJ2-1
size: -
V: TRBV5-4
CDR3: CASKHGGGSSYNEQFF

length: 14
J: TRBJ2-1
size: -
V: TRBV6-5
CDR3: CASSLEGFINEQFF